These T cell receptor beta chains were read from a single sample in a study of blood T cell repertoires in COVID-19. Method: immunoSEQ multiplex PCR; TCRdb's copy keeps in-frame clones and lacks some. The sample yields some 300,000 clones, about 82% seen once. The sequenced material came from peripheral blood. The receptor source for this set is a woman aged 45-60 years with active or convalescent COVID-19. Both conserved end residues are part of each CDR3. A D gene is named only where the DNA matches it firmly. The listing skips clone size in some rows; elsewhere it reads once, few, many or a size class.

abundance,v_gene,d_gene,j_gene,CDR3aa,CDR3nt
once,TRBV5-1,-,TRBJ2-5,CASSLSVNRREETQYF,TGCGCCAGCAGCTTGTCGGTGAACAGGAGGGAAGAGACCCAGTACTTC
-,TRBV7-9,-,TRBJ2-5,CASSLVALVQETQYF,TGTGCCAGCAGCTTAGTCGCACTTGTTCAAGAGACCCAGTACTTC
-,TRBV5-8,TRBD1,TRBJ1-3,CASIRTGNSGNTIYF,TGTGCCAGCATCCGGACAGGGAACTCTGGAAACACCATATATTTT
-,TRBV27,-,TRBJ1-4,CASSLSGVTGEKLFF,TGTGCCAGCAGTTTATCAGGGGTCACTGGGGAAAAACTGTTTTTT
once,TRBV14,-,TRBJ2-7,CASSPQGLYEQYF,TGTGCCAGCAGCCCCCAGGGCCTTTACGAGCAGTACTTC
-,TRBV28,-,TRBJ2-5,CASSFPLGGRETQYF,TGTGCCAGCAGTTTTCCCCTGGGGGGGCGGGAGACCCAGTACTTC
-,TRBV5-1,TRBD1,TRBJ1-2,CASSPPGQGTGYTF,TGCGCCAGCAGCCCGCCGGGACAGGGTACTGGCTACACCTTC
-,TRBV5-1,-,TRBJ2-1,CASSSYVEQFF,TGCGCCAGCAGCTCGTATGTTGAGCAGTTCTTC
-,TRBV25-1,-,TRBJ2-2,CASSDAGLELFF,TGTGCCAGCAGTGATGCAGGACTCGAGCTGTTTTTT
-,TRBV12-3/TRBV12-4,-,TRBJ2-5,CASSLGTKETQYF,TGTGCCAGCAGTTTGGGGACAAAAGAGACCCAGTACTTC
-,TRBV3-1/TRBV3-2,-,TRBJ1-1,CASSQTLGGEAFF,TGTGCCAGCAGCCAAACCTTAGGGGGTGAAGCTTTCTTT
-,TRBV7-9,-,TRBJ1-6,CASSLAGGRNSPLHF,TGTGCCAGCAGCTTAGCGGGGGGGCGTAATTCACCCCTCCACTTT
-,TRBV27,TRBD1,TRBJ1-1,CASSPLGQGGTNTEAFF,TGTGCCAGCAGTCCCCTTGGACAGGGCGGGACGAACACTGAAGCTTTCTTT
-,TRBV4-1,-,TRBJ1-1,CASSPRGWGTEAFF,TGCGCCAGCAGCCCCAGGGGCTGGGGCACTGAAGCTTTCTTT
-,TRBV5-1,TRBD1,TRBJ2-7,CASSESGTGPYEQYF,TGCGCCAGCAGCGAAAGCGGGACAGGGCCCTACGAGCAGTACTTC